This T cell receptor (beta chain) is drawn from a study of cytomegalovirus exposure and HLA in healthy donors. Germline loops: CDR1 KGHSH, CDR2 LQKENI. This CDR3 has 19 amino acids. Trimming took 0 bases from V and 2 from J, leaving 20 bases between them. PCR involved 60 Vbeta and 13 Jbeta primers. The method was immunoSEQ multiplex PCR; TCRdb's version includes in-frame clones alone and lacks a portion of them. In total, the table holds tens of thousands of clones. As concerns this clone: The antigen remains unidentified.

Study outcomes and limitations: Analysis performed later showed TCR beta chains linked to HLA being more clonally expanded than equally common others. As a later analysis showed, a missense DCLRE1C variant was linked to trimming of TCR beta V- and J-genes. Most subjects' HLA-A and HLA-B alleles were reportedly predicted from TCR beta sequences.

This TCR was recovered from a female donor in good health and CMV-seropositive. Source material: PBMCs. The rearrangement uses TRBV18 and TRBJ1-5; D call uncertain. DNA for the CDR3: TGTGCCAGCTCACCACCGATGATCTCGGGGAGGGAGGGCAATCAGCCCCAGCATTTT. Amino acid sequence: CASSPPMISGREGNQPQHF.